Below are 28 T cell receptor beta chains sequenced from a single sample in a study of neurological immune-mediated disorders. TCRdb itself ran the 5' RACE reads through MiXCR, one entry per CDR3 protein. In the table there are about 46,000 distinct CDR3 sequences, 1.9% of which are singletons. Sequenced input: PBMCs. These receptors came from a woman in her 40s with multiple sclerosis.

This clonotype showed up many times. The chain joins TRBV25-1 to TRBJ2-1, with 7 bases aligning to TRBD1. The CDR3 sequence is 11 residues long. V lost 5 bases to trimming and J lost 15 bases; unmatched junction nucleotides: 7. Germline V gene data show CDR1 as MGHDK and CDR2 as SYGVNS. In nucleotides, the CDR3 is TGTGCCAGCAGTCCGGGACAGCCCTTGTTCTTC. Protein: CASSPGQPLFF. The variable domain in full, completed from reference TRBV25-1 and TRBJ2-1, reads EADIYQTPRYLVIGTGKKITLECSQTMGHDKMYWYQQDPGMELHLIHYSYGVNSTEKGDLSSESTVSRIRTEHFPLTLESARPSHTSQYLCASSPGQPLFFGPGTRLTVL.

The sample holds many counts of this clonotype. The chain employs TRBV5-1 and TRBJ2-3, with 10 bases aligning to TRBD2. CDR3 size: 17 residues. CDR1 is SGHRS, CDR2 YFSETQ, per germline. The junction had 4 bases not matched to a gene; V was cut back by 0 bases and J by 0 bases. CDR3 DNA sequence: TGCGCCAGCAGCTTGGCCCAAGCGGGGGGGAGCACAGATACGCAGTATTTT. Its protein is CASSLAQAGGSTDTQYF. Together with reference TRBV5-1 and TRBJ2-3, the CDR3 gives the full variable domain: KAGVTQTPRYLIKTRGQQVTLSCSPISGHRSVSWYQQTPGQGLQFLFEYFSETQRNKGNFPGRFSGRQFSNSRSEMNVSTLELGDSALYLCASSLAQAGGSTDTQYFGPGTRLTVL.

This clonotype was detected ten times or more. The chain joins TRBV10-2 to TRBJ2-3; 12 bases agree with TRBD2. With V trimmed by 0 bases and J by 5 bases, 6 bases remained unmatched. Germline CDR1 reads WSHSY; CDR2 reads SAAADI. The CDR3 runs to 17 residues. The CDR3 is CASSESASGGALDTQYF. CDR3 coding DNA: TGCGCCAGCAGTGAGTCGGCTAGCGGGGGGGCTTTAGATACGCAGTATTTT.

This clonotype was recorded at least ten times. Given a much more abundant clone one base away, this may be a read error. The chain carries TRBV21-1 and TRBJ2-6. TRBV21-1 is described as a pseudogene. The CDR3 is 11 amino acids. The CDR3 protein is CASSSGGVLTF. The CDR3 bases are TGTGCCAGCAGCTCTGGGGGCGTCCTGACTTTC.

This clonotype was seen ten or more times. V gene TRBV5-1 combines with J gene TRBJ2-5; D is perhaps TRBD2 (6 bases). The CDR3 length is 12 residues. CDR1 is SGHRS and CDR2 is YFSETQ in the germline V gene. V lost 7 bases, J lost 4 bases, and 11 bases lay in between. Written as DNA, the CDR3 is TGCGCCAGCCTGGACTACGGAGAGACCCAGTACTTC. Translated: CASLDYGETQYF.

This clonotype has a count of ten or more. The chain employs TRBV5-1 and TRBJ2-3; TRBD2 matches 8 bases. This CDR3 region has 15 residues. V was clipped by 4 bases and J by 1 base; unmatched bases: 5. Germline lookup yields CDR1 SGHRS and CDR2 YFSETQ. The CDR3 region is CASSPGGVGTDTQYF. The CDR3 coding sequence is TGCGCCAGCAGCCCGGGGGGGGTCGGCACAGATACGCAGTATTTT.

This chain links TRBV7-3 with TRBJ2-2, with D unresolved. The CDR3 consists of 14 residues. Germline lookup yields CDR1 SGHTA and CDR2 FQGTGA. Trimming took 2 bases from V and 4 from J, leaving 8 bases between them. Here the CDR3 reads CASSLSMITGELFF. The CDR3 nucleotides are TGTGCCAGCAGCTTATCGATGATCACCGGGGAGCTGTTTTTT.

This clonotype was detected many times. V is TRBV20-1 and J is TRBJ2-7; no firm D call. Germline assignment: CDR1 DFQATT and CDR2 SNEGSKA (reference sequence). The CDR3 is 13 residues long. V lost 3 bases and J lost 1, with 10 bases in between. The CDR3 nucleotides are TGCAGTGCTAGGTCGACGGTATCCTACGAGCAGTACTTC. Translating it yields CSARSTVSYEQYF.

This clonotype was seen at least ten times. The chain links TRBV6-6 to TRBJ2-6; the D is unclear. The V gene lost 10 bases and the J gene lost 2 bases, with 9 bases spanning the gap. This CDR3 spans 13 amino acids. Germline V gives CDR1 MNHNY, CDR2 SVGAGI (reference sequence). The CDR3 DNA follows: TGTGCCACCTTAATCGCTGGGGCCAACGTCCTGACTTTC. Translating it yields CATLIAGANVLTF.

This clonotype came up many times. This chain links TRBV5-6 with TRBJ2-7; maybe TRBD2 (5 bases). V lost 4 bases and J lost 3, with 14 bases in between. CDR1 SGHDT and CDR2 YYEEEE come from the germline V gene. This CDR3 spans 14 amino acids. CDR3 DNA sequence: TGTGCCAGCAGCCATGTCGCGGAGGTCTACGAGCAGTACTTC. Translated, it gives CASSHVAEVYEQYF.

Ten or more counts support this clonotype. A read error may account for a junction end that differs from germline. The rearrangement links TRBV20-1 to TRBJ1-1, with D unclear. CDR1 is DFQATT, CDR2 SNEGSKA, per germline (reference sequence). The CDR3 loop spans 13 amino acids. This chain's CDR3 is CSASSGLKTEAFF. The CDR3, as DNA: TGCAGTGCTAGTTCGGGGTTGAAAACTGAAGCTTTCTTT.

This clonotype was found many times. The J gene is TRBJ2-2, the V gene TRBV10-2; maybe TRBD1 (5 bases). The CDR3 consists of 16 residues. Germline V gene data show CDR1 as WSHSY and CDR2 as SAAADI. The germline V and J ends were trimmed by 0 bases and 4 bases, with 12 bases remaining between them. The CDR3 region is CASSESEGAPTGELFF. The CDR3 region has the DNA TGCGCCAGCAGTGAGTCGGAAGGGGCTCCCACCGGGGAGCTGTTTTTT.

This clonotype was seen ten or more times. The rearrangement links TRBV18 to TRBJ1-2; no clear D. Germline V CDR1 and CDR2: KGHSH, LQKENI. The CDR3 runs to 13 residues. V was trimmed by 6 bases and J by 2 bases, leaving 10 bases between them. CDR3 in amino acids: CASSEGSNYGYTF. For the CDR3, the DNA is TGTGCCAGCTCCGAGGGTTCCAACTATGGCTACACCTTC.

This clonotype has at least ten counts. J is TRBJ2-3 and V is TRBV20-1, with TRBD2 matching over 12 bases. The CDR3 length is 18 residues. Per germline, CDR1 DFQATT and CDR2 SNEGSKA (reference sequence). V lost 6 bases and J lost 2; bases outside the gene matches: 15. The CDR3, as DNA: TGCAGTGCACCCCCGGCTAGCGGGGGGGCAGGCATCACAGATACGCAGTATTTT. Protein: CSAPPASGGAGITDTQYF.

This clonotype was detected many times. The chain joins TRBV5-1 to TRBJ2-3; no definite D call. The CDR3 runs 16 residues. Germline V CDR1 and CDR2: SGHRS, YFSETQ. Trimming took off 0 bases at V and 4 bases at J, with 15 bases between the two ends. The CDR3 DNA sequence: TGCGCCAGCAGCTTGGAGGTGATGGAGCCCCCAGATACGCAGTATTTT. Encoded protein: CASSLEVMEPPDTQYF.

The sample holds many counts of this clonotype. The J gene is TRBJ1-2, the V gene TRBV20-1; D perhaps matches TRBD1 (5 bases). The germline gives CDR1 DFQATT, CDR2 SNEGSKA (reference sequence). The CDR3 totals 11 residues. V was shortened by 5 bases and J by 5 bases, with 9 bases between the two germline ends. The CDR3: CSAPDSYGYTF. The CDR3 DNA is TGCAGTGCTCCAGACAGTTATGGCTACACCTTC.

This clonotype was found a few times. This CDR3 fails to terminate in the conserved phenylalanine or tryptophan, so it likely reflects a read error. The DNA is omitted, as the CDR3 cannot be located on it reliably, and the CDR3 follows TCRdb's listing. The chain uses TRBV20-1 and TRBJ2-7; TRBD2 was called by the table and not checked on the DNA. Ends included, the CDR3 has 14 residues. Germline V CDR1 and CDR2: DFQATT, SNEGSKA (reference sequence). CDR3 amino acids: CSAPKPGLASEKYI.

This clonotype was observed at least ten times. The chain has TRBV5-1 and TRBJ1-2; D gene uncertain. V lost 1 base, J lost 6 bases, and 19 bases lay in between. Germline values: CDR1 SGHRS, CDR2 YFSETQ. The CDR3 consists of 16 residues. The CDR3 spells CASSLSRWQAYNGYTF. The CDR3 DNA sequence: TGCGCCAGCAGCTTGTCTCGATGGCAGGCCTATAATGGCTACACCTTC.

This clonotype was recorded at least ten times. The gene calls are TRBV7-9 and TRBJ2-2, with D perhaps TRBD2 (6 bases). The CDR3 has 15 amino acids. The germline V gene encodes CDR1 SEHNR and CDR2 FQNEAQ (reference sequence). The V and J ends lost 1 base and 5 bases respectively, with 11 bases between them. CDR3 sequence: CASSLERAGTGELFF. CDR3 nucleotides: TGTGCCAGCAGCTTAGAAAGGGCGGGAACCGGGGAGCTGTTTTTT.

Many counts were recorded for this clonotype. The rearrangement links TRBV7-6 to TRBJ1-2; the D gene is possibly TRBD1 (6 bases). V lost 1 base to trimming and J lost 5 bases, with 14 bases between them. CDR3 length: 15 residues. Germline CDR1 reads SGHVS; CDR2 reads FNYEAQ. The CDR3 DNA reads as TGTGCCAGCAGCTTAGGAGGGAAGGGGGAGTATGGCTACACCTTC. Protein: CASSLGGKGEYGYTF.

This clonotype came up many times. The chain couples TRBV5-1 to TRBJ1-1; D not certain. The germline CDR1 and CDR2 sequences are SGHRS and YFSETQ. V lost 4 bases, J lost 0 bases, and 10 bases lay in between. The CDR3 has 14 amino acids. This CDR3 reads CASSPREMNTEAFF. The CDR3 region has the DNA TGCGCCAGCAGCCCTAGAGAGATGAACACTGAAGCTTTCTTT.

The sample holds many counts of this clonotype. J is TRBJ2-1 and V is TRBV20-1, with TRBD2 as a possible D gene (6 bases). CDR1 is DFQATT and CDR2 is SNEGSKA in the germline V gene (reference sequence). Trimming cost V 1 base and J 7 bases, with 8 bases left between them. The length of the CDR3 is 12 residues. This CDR3 reads CSARGGRNEQFF. DNA for the CDR3: TGCAGTGCTAGAGGGGGGAGGAATGAGCAGTTCTTC.

In this sample, this clonotype turned up many times. This chain joins TRBV6-5 and TRBJ1-4; D gene uncertain. Germline CDR1 MNHEY, CDR2 SVGAGI. The CDR3 is 14 residues long. Between the trimmed V and J ends, which lost 0 bases and 4 bases, there was a span of 6 bases. DNA for the CDR3: TGTGCCAGCAGTTACTCGTATCGTAATGAAAAACTGTTTTTT. This translates into CASSYSYRNEKLFF.

Ten or more counts support this clonotype. This chain links TRBV15 with TRBJ2-1; tentatively, D is TRBD1 (6 bases). The V and J ends lost 5 bases and 5 bases respectively, with 16 bases between them. The CDR3 is made up of 15 amino acids. The V gene's germline CDR1 is LNHNV and CDR2 YYDKDF (reference sequence). The CDR3 region has the DNA TGTGCCACCAGCGATCTCGGGACACCCAACAATGAGCAGTTCTTC. This translates into CATSDLGTPNNEQFF.

This clonotype was counted ten times or more. The rearrangement uses TRBV5-1 and TRBJ1-2; 8 bases match TRBD1. Germline CDR1 is SGHRS and CDR2 is YFSETQ. V was pared by 4 bases and J by 3 bases, with 8 bases of the junction left unmatched. This CDR3 is 15 amino acids long. The CDR3 DNA follows: TGCGCCAGCAGCCTCGACAGGGGTTTTTACTATGGCTACACCTTC. Protein sequence: CASSLDRGFYYGYTF.

This clonotype was counted ten times or more. The chain's CDR3 is CASSQELRGDSGYNEQFF. The CDR3 DNA is TGTGCCAGCAGCCAAGAGTTACGTGGGGATAGCGGCTACAATGAGCAGTTCTTC. The chain recombines TRBV4-2 with TRBJ2-1; tentatively, D is TRBD2 (6 bases). Germline V gene lookup returns CDR1 LGHNA and CDR2 YNFKEQ. CDR3 length equals 18 residues. V shed 0 bases and J shed 3 bases, with 18 bases lying between them.

The chain uses TRBV9 and TRBJ2-3, with no clear D. Trimming shortened V by 0 bases and J by 5 bases, and 13 bases separated the two germline ends. The CDR3 contains 15 residues. Germline assignment: CDR1 SGDLS and CDR2 YYNGEE. The CDR3 DNA sequence: TGTGCCAGCAGCGTAGAAGGATACCTCAAAGATACGCAGTATTTT. It is translated as CASSVEGYLKDTQYF.

CDR3 DNA sequence: TGCGCCAGCAGCCAAGATCGAGGGACCTACGAGCAGTACTTC. Protein product: CASSQDRGTYEQYF. This chain connects TRBV4-1 to TRBJ2-7, with D tentatively TRBD2 (5 bases). Trimming left V 0 bases short and J 2 bases short, with 8 bases between. CDR3 length equals 14 residues. The germline gives CDR1 MGHRA, CDR2 YSYEKL.